This T cell receptor (beta chain) appears in the sequencing data of a study of T cell repertoires in cytomegalovirus infection. Study at large: It can be stated that public TCR beta signatures indicated CMV infection as well as a matching HLA type.

TCRdb reprocessed the reads with MiXCR, giving one entry per CDR3 protein. The sample includes nearly 550,000 distinct CDR3 sequences, approximately 15% seen only once; the top ten take 20% to 30%. Trimming removed 2 bases from V and 4 bases from J, with 12 bases in between. CDR1 MDHEN and CDR2 SYDVKM come from the germline V gene. CDR3 length: 14 amino acids. This clonotype has a count of ten or more. The chain couples TRBV28 to TRBJ2-7; maybe TRBD1 (6 bases). The specimen was CD8+ T cells from PBMCs. The clonotype comes from a human donor in good health (CMV status not recorded). Some clones in this sample may be carry-over from other donors' samples. CDR3 sequence (DNA): TGTGCCAGCAGTTTACGGGGACAAAGATACGAGCAGTACTTC. This codes for CASSLRGQRYEQYF.